These T cell receptor beta chains were read from a single sample in a study of Graves' ophthalmopathy and Graves' hyperthyroidism. Each CDR3 protein is one row after TCRdb ran MiXCR on the multiplex PCR reads. The profile covers 650,000 to 900,000 distinct CDR3 sequences, with 35% to 50% appearing a single time and around 40% taken by the ten largest. The specimen was peripheral blood. The receptors come from an adult man with Graves' ophthalmopathy. Each CDR3 is given with its conserved first and last residue. D genes are given only for firm matches. Clone size is given for some rows only: seen once, a few or many times, or a class if the clone is expanded.

d_call: -
j_call: TRBJ1-2
clone_size: -
v_call: TRBV3-1
cdr3_nt: TGTGCCAGCAGCCAAGATGGGGGCTACACCTTC
cdr3_aa: CASSQDGGYTF

d_call: TRBD1
j_call: TRBJ2-7
clone_size: many
v_call: TRBV10-3
cdr3_nt: TGTGCCATCAGTGGGGGGACAGTGTCCTACGAGCAGTACTTC
cdr3_aa: CAISGGTVSYEQYF

d_call: -
j_call: TRBJ2-7
clone_size: many
v_call: TRBV29-1
cdr3_nt: TGCAGCGTTGCCTCGGGCGGCGAGCAGTACTTC
cdr3_aa: CSVASGGEQYF

d_call: TRBD1
j_call: TRBJ1-1
clone_size: many
v_call: TRBV20-1
cdr3_nt: TGCAGTGCTAGAGGGGACAGGGGGGACACTGAAGCTTTCTTT
cdr3_aa: CSARGDRGDTEAFF

d_call: -
j_call: TRBJ1-2
clone_size: many
v_call: TRBV12-3/TRBV12-4
cdr3_nt: TGTGCCAGCAGTCCGGGACCCGGCTATGGCTACACCTTC
cdr3_aa: CASSPGPGYGYTF

d_call: TRBD1
j_call: TRBJ1-2
clone_size: -
v_call: TRBV5-4
cdr3_nt: TGTGCCAGCAGTTACACAGGACAGGGGGCGAACTATGGCTACACCTTC
cdr3_aa: CASSYTGQGANYGYTF

d_call: TRBD1
j_call: TRBJ2-7
clone_size: -
v_call: TRBV20-1
cdr3_nt: TGCAGTGCTAGAGTCTCAGGGGGGACAGGAGTATACTACGAGCAGTACTTC
cdr3_aa: CSARVSGGTGVYYEQYF

d_call: TRBD1
j_call: TRBJ2-7
clone_size: many
v_call: TRBV10-3
cdr3_nt: TGTGCCAGCAGTGCCTACCGGGACAGAGGCGAGCAGTACTTC
cdr3_aa: CASSAYRDRGEQYF

d_call: -
j_call: TRBJ2-7
clone_size: few
v_call: TRBV24-1
cdr3_nt: TGTGCCACCAGTGAATCACAGGGAATGGGGATCCACGAGCAGTACTTC
cdr3_aa: CATSESQGMGIHEQYF

d_call: -
j_call: TRBJ2-5
clone_size: -
v_call: TRBV6-5
cdr3_nt: TGTGCCAGCAGCCAAGGACAATTGGTAGAGACCCAGTACTTC
cdr3_aa: CASSQGQLVETQYF

d_call: -
j_call: TRBJ1-6
clone_size: few
v_call: TRBV7-2
cdr3_nt: TGTGCCAGCAGCTTAGTTAACAGGCCAGGTGGTTCACCCCTCCACTTT
cdr3_aa: CASSLVNRPGGSPLHF

d_call: -
j_call: TRBJ1-2
clone_size: many
v_call: TRBV10-3
cdr3_nt: TGTGCCATCAGTGATCCGGGAAATAACGATGGCTACACCTTC
cdr3_aa: CAISDPGNNDGYTF

d_call: TRBD1
j_call: TRBJ2-7
clone_size: few
v_call: TRBV7-2
cdr3_nt: TGCGCCAGCAGCCAGGGACAGGTTGACGAGCAGTACTTC
cdr3_aa: CASSQGQVDEQYF

d_call: -
j_call: TRBJ1-1
clone_size: few
v_call: TRBV20-1
cdr3_nt: TGCAGTCGGACGGACATGAACACTGAAGCTTTCTTT
cdr3_aa: CSRTDMNTEAFF

d_call: -
j_call: TRBJ1-3
clone_size: once
v_call: TRBV10-1
cdr3_nt: TGTGCCAGCAGTGAGTCCCCAGGTTACTCTGGAAACACCATATATTTT
cdr3_aa: CASSESPGYSGNTIYF

d_call: TRBD1
j_call: TRBJ2-7
clone_size: -
v_call: TRBV7-2
cdr3_nt: TGTGCCAGCAGCTCGCGACAGGGGCTGAGCGAGCAGTACTTC
cdr3_aa: CASSSRQGLSEQYF

d_call: -
j_call: TRBJ1-1
clone_size: many
v_call: TRBV10-3
cdr3_nt: TGTGCCATCACTACGGACGACACTGAAGCTTTCTTT
cdr3_aa: CAITTDDTEAFF

d_call: -
j_call: TRBJ1-1
clone_size: many
v_call: TRBV13
cdr3_nt: TGTGCCAGCAGCTCCGACACCACTGAAGCTTTCTTT
cdr3_aa: CASSSDTTEAFF

d_call: TRBD1
j_call: TRBJ2-7
clone_size: -
v_call: TRBV25-1
cdr3_nt: TGTGCCAGCAGACGACAGGGGGTGGTCTCCTACGAGCAGTACTTC
cdr3_aa: CASRRQGVVSYEQYF

d_call: TRBD1
j_call: TRBJ2-5
clone_size: -
v_call: TRBV19
cdr3_nt: TGTGCCAGTAGTCCCGAGGGGGCCCGGGAGACCCAGTACTTC
cdr3_aa: CASSPEGARETQYF

d_call: -
j_call: TRBJ1-4
clone_size: few
v_call: TRBV19
cdr3_nt: TGTGCCAGTAGTCGGCAAAATAATGAAAAACTGTTTTTT
cdr3_aa: CASSRQNNEKLFF

d_call: TRBD1
j_call: TRBJ2-2
clone_size: few
v_call: TRBV7-9
cdr3_nt: TGTGCCAGCAGCTCGACAGGGGGGCCGACCGGGGAGCTGTTTTTT
cdr3_aa: CASSSTGGPTGELFF

d_call: -
j_call: TRBJ2-5
clone_size: many
v_call: TRBV2
cdr3_nt: TGTGCCAGCAGTGAATCAAAGGGGGGCGGAGAGACCCAGTACTTC
cdr3_aa: CASSESKGGGETQYF

d_call: -
j_call: TRBJ2-6
clone_size: few
v_call: TRBV5-6
cdr3_nt: TGTGCCAGCAGCTTGTATACTGGGGCCAACGTCCTGACTTTC
cdr3_aa: CASSLYTGANVLTF

d_call: TRBD2
j_call: TRBJ2-2
clone_size: -
v_call: TRBV11-2
cdr3_nt: TGTGCCAGCAGCCGCCCGGGACTAGCGGCCGGGGAGCTGTTTTTT
cdr3_aa: CASSRPGLAAGELFF

d_call: -
j_call: TRBJ2-6
clone_size: -
v_call: TRBV10-3
cdr3_nt: TGTGCCATCAGCGCCCTGCCGGGGTCTGGGGCCAACGTCCTGACTTTC
cdr3_aa: CAISALPGSGANVLTF

d_call: TRBD1
j_call: TRBJ1-5
clone_size: many
v_call: TRBV9
cdr3_nt: TGTGCCAGCAGCGGACAGGGAAGCAATCAGCCCCAGCATTTT
cdr3_aa: CASSGQGSNQPQHF

d_call: -
j_call: TRBJ1-1
clone_size: many
v_call: TRBV2
cdr3_nt: TGTGCCAGCAGTGAAGGCGTTGGGCCTGAAGCTTTCTTT
cdr3_aa: CASSEGVGPEAFF